The 20 T cell receptor beta chains below were found in one sample sequenced in a study of blood T cell repertoires in COVID-19. Sequenced by immunoSEQ multiplex PCR; TCRdb stores in-frame clones only, minus some. The sample comprises 70,000 to 90,000 clones, roughly 77% of which are singletons, and approximately 22% rests with the top ten. Material: peripheral blood. These receptors all stem from a human donor in a cohort sampled during active COVID-19.

V usage is TRBV4-2 and J usage is TRBJ2-1; 11 nucleotides agree with TRBD2. Germline V lookup: CDR1 LGHNA, CDR2 YNFKEQ. The CDR3 length is 15 residues. The V segment lost 0 bases and the J segment 10 bases; nucleotides outside the gene matches: 5. The CDR3 DNA reads TGTGCCAGCAGCCAAGAACTAGCGGGAGTTTGGGAGCAGTTCTTC. Translated: CASSQELAGVWEQFF.

The chain carries TRBV7-2 and TRBJ1-2; D call uncertain. The V gene lost 3 bases and the J gene lost 1 base, with 6 bases spanning the gap. From germline, CDR1 is SGHTA and CDR2 FQGNSA. This CDR3 is 13 amino acids long. This CDR3 reads CASSFHGNYGYTF. CDR3 coding DNA: TGTGCCAGCAGCTTCCACGGTAACTATGGCTACACCTTC.

This clone was observed once. The rearrangement links TRBV5-1 to TRBJ1-4; D not resolved. The V gene lost 1 base and the J gene lost 8 bases, with 9 bases spanning the gap. This CDR3 region has 13 residues. The germline V gene encodes CDR1 SGHRS and CDR2 YFSETQ. This CDR3 is CASSLIGEEKLFF. CDR3 bases: TGCGCCAGCAGCTTGATTGGTGAGGAAAAACTGTTTTTT.

CDR3 residues: CASSQDAGDIQYF. CDR3 nucleotides: TGCGCCAGCAGCCAGGATGCGGGGGACATTCAGTACTTC. The chain links TRBV5-1 to TRBJ2-4; 7 bases line up with TRBD2. Germline loops: CDR1 SGHRS, CDR2 YFSETQ. The CDR3 is 13 residues long. J lost 8 bases, V lost 4 bases, and 6 bases had no gene match.

The gene calls are TRBV5-5 and TRBJ2-2; 13 nucleotides agree with TRBD2. The trim removed 5 bases at V and 6 bases at J, leaving 10 bases unmatched. CDR1 and CDR2 (germline): SGHKS, YYEKEE (reference sequence). The CDR3 sequence is 17 residues long. This CDR3 is CASSRTGTSGISGELFF. The DNA for the CDR3 is TGTGCCAGCAGTCGTACGGGGACTAGCGGGATTTCCGGGGAGCTGTTTTTT.

The genes are TRBV10-3 and TRBJ1-3; 8 nucleotides match TRBD1. J gave up 2 bases and V 6 bases, and 6 bases lay outside the gene matches. The CDR3 contains 15 residues. Germline assignment: CDR1 ENHRY and CDR2 SYGVKD. The CDR3 nucleotides read TGTGCCATCAGGAAGGGACAGGATCCTGGAAACACCATATATTTT. It translates to CAIRKGQDPGNTIYF.

J is TRBJ2-1 and V is TRBV2, with 11 bases aligning to TRBD2. The CDR3 totals 14 residues. The germline V gene encodes CDR1 SNHLY and CDR2 FYNNEI. Trimming at V came to 5 bases and at J to 5 bases, leaving 2 bases not matched to a gene. CDR3 amino acids: CASSLLAGDNEQFF. For the CDR3, the DNA is TGTGCCAGCAGTTTACTAGCGGGAGACAATGAGCAGTTCTTC.

CDR3 nucleotides: TGTGCCAGCAGCAATAGGGGAGGCCAAGAGACCCAGTACTTC. This sequence encodes CASSNRGGQETQYF. The genes are TRBV7-2 and TRBJ2-5; possible D gene TRBD2, 6 bases. The germline V gene encodes CDR1 SGHTA and CDR2 FQGNSA. CDR3 size: 14 residues. The V end was cut by 5 bases, the J end by 1 base, with 11 bases between.

This chain connects TRBV9 to TRBJ1-1; 7 nucleotides match TRBD1. Germline loops: CDR1 SGDLS, CDR2 YYNGEE. The CDR3 runs 16 residues. V gave up 5 bases and J gave up 0 bases; unmatched junction bases: 10. The CDR3 DNA reads TGTGCCAGCAGTGCGAAGGCGGGACAGATGAACACTGAAGCTTTCTTT. Its translation: CASSAKAGQMNTEAFF.

This clone has more than one count but fewer than ten. This chain joins TRBV5-1 and TRBJ2-7; 7 bases agree with TRBD1. Germline V gives CDR1 SGHRS, CDR2 YFSETQ. CDR3 length equals 14 residues. With V trimmed by 4 bases and J by 2 bases, 6 bases remained unmatched. The CDR3, as DNA: TGCGCCAGCAGCAAACCGGGACAGACCTACGAGCAGTACTTC. This codes for CASSKPGQTYEQYF. The entire variable domain, with the rest obtained from reference TRBV5-1 and TRBJ2-7, is as follows: KAGVTQTPRYLIKTRGQQVTLSCSPISGHRSVSWYQQTPGQGLQFLFEYFSETQRNKGNFPGRFSGRQFSNSRSEMNVSTLELGDSALYLCASSKPGQTYEQYFGPGTRLTVT.

The chain links TRBV3-1 (or the pseudogene TRBV3-2) to TRBJ2-5, with TRBD2 as a possible D gene (6 bases). CDR1 and CDR2 from the germline V gene are LGHDT and YNNKEL (reference sequence). CDR3 length: 15 amino acids. Trimming took 0 bases from V and 0 from J, leaving 8 bases between them. This CDR3 reads CASSQDRGNQETQYF. The CDR3 DNA is TGTGCCAGCAGCCAAGATCGGGGGAACCAAGAGACCCAGTACTTC.

The chain recombines TRBV27 with TRBJ1-6, with 9 bases identical to TRBD1. V was pared by 10 bases and J by 7 bases, with 14 bases of the junction left unmatched. Looked up from germline, CDR1 is MNHEY and CDR2 is SMNVEV (reference sequence). This CDR3 region has 16 residues. CDR3: CATHPRTGEWNSPLHF. In DNA, the CDR3 is TGTGCCACACACCCCCGGACAGGGGAGTGGAATTCACCCCTCCACTTT.

The sample holds one count of this clone. This chain links TRBV3-1 (or the pseudogene TRBV3-2) with TRBJ2-3; no clear D. Trimming took off 1 base at V and 4 bases at J, with 3 bases between the two ends. CDR1 and CDR2 from the germline V gene are LGHDT and YNNKEL (reference sequence). The CDR3 covers 12 residues. The CDR3 sequence: CASSQGADTQYF. The CDR3 DNA sequence: TGTGCCAGCAGCCAAGGAGCAGATACGCAGTATTTT.

The rearrangement joins TRBV5-1 to TRBJ2-5; D call uncertain. V lost 0 bases and J lost 5, with 8 bases in between. This CDR3 has 13 residues. Germline V gene lookup returns CDR1 SGHRS and CDR2 YFSETQ. The CDR3 nucleotides are TGCGCCAGCAGCTTGGTCTTGCGGGAGACCCAGTACTTC. Protein: CASSLVLRETQYF.

The genes are TRBV5-1 and TRBJ1-2; D perhaps matches TRBD1 (6 bases). In germline, CDR1 is SGHRS, CDR2 YFSETQ. The CDR3 extends over 15 amino acids. Trimming removed 0 bases at V and 7 bases at J, with 16 bases between. CDR3 nucleotide sequence: TGCGCCAGCAGCTTGGGGACAGCTTATTTGGGTGGCTACACCTTC. Protein product: CASSLGTAYLGGYTF. Together with reference TRBV5-1 and TRBJ1-2, the CDR3 gives the full variable domain: KAGVTQTPRYLIKTRGQQVTLSCSPISGHRSVSWYQQTPGQGLQFLFEYFSETQRNKGNFPGRFSGRQFSNSRSEMNVSTLELGDSALYLCASSLGTAYLGGYTFGSGTRLTVV.

This clone has only one observation. The chain uses TRBV19 and TRBJ1-2; D call uncertain. The V end was cut by 4 bases, the J end by 8 bases, with 14 bases between. CDR3 size: 13 residues. CDR1 and CDR2 (germline): LNHDA, SQIVND (reference sequence). The CDR3 sequence: CASSNSGSLGYTF. The CDR3 nucleotides are TGTGCCAGTAGTAACTCGGGATCGCTGGGCTACACCTTC.

The CDR3 bases are TGTGCTAGTGGTTTGGTAGGGGGAGACTACGAGCAGTACTTC. This sequence encodes CASGLVGGDYEQYF. The V and J genes are TRBV12-5 and TRBJ2-7; D is possibly TRBD1 (6 bases). This CDR3 region has 14 residues. Germline lookup yields CDR1 LGHNT and CDR2 FRNRAP. The germline V and J ends were trimmed by 0 bases and 3 bases, with 9 bases remaining between them.

V and J are TRBV5-5 and TRBJ2-2; D may be TRBD2 (7 bases). The germline V gene encodes CDR1 SGHKS and CDR2 YYEKEE (reference sequence). V was trimmed by 9 bases and J by 4 bases, leaving 19 bases between them. This CDR3 has 15 amino acids. CDR3 bases: TGTGCCACTAGCCCCCGGGGGGCTCCCACCGGGGAGCTGTTTTTT. As protein: CATSPRGAPTGELFF.

The J gene is TRBJ2-7, the V gene TRBV7-3, with 8 bases lining up with TRBD1. The CDR3 spans 15 residues. V shed 5 bases and J 2 bases; nucleotides not matched to a gene: 8. Germline CDR1 and CDR2: SGHTA and FQGTGA. CDR3 region: CASSADRGPTYEQYF. CDR3 DNA: TGTGCCAGCAGCGCAGACAGGGGCCCTACCTACGAGCAGTACTTC.

The V gene is TRBV6-5, the J gene TRBJ2-5; D possibly corresponds to TRBD1 (6 bases). The CDR3 runs 15 residues. V lost 5 bases to trimming and J lost 1 base, with 14 bases between them. The germline V gene encodes CDR1 MNHEY and CDR2 SVGAGI. The CDR3 sequence is CASSLAGTTQETQYF. In DNA form, the CDR3 reads TGTGCCAGCAGTCTCGCCGGGACAACCCAAGAGACCCAGTACTTC.